These 10 T cell receptor beta chains were sequenced from one sample in a study of blood T cell repertoires in COVID-19 (dated by TCRdb to 2020 to 2021). Library generation was performed with the immunoSEQ multiplex PCR assay. Here the immuneACCESS table is served through TCRdb, limited to in-frame sequences with V and J called. Missing clones are a known gap in these copies; in checked studies unresolved V genes cover under half, and the rest lacks a known reason. The sample contains 150,000 to 200,000 clones, around nine tenths of them found a single time. The top ten clones comprise around 0.77% of the sample. The sample taken for sequencing was PBMCs or T cells enriched from blood (not recorded which). All receptors come from a young woman who had recovered from COVID-19.

J is TRBJ2-1 and V is TRBV7-2; D is unclear. The CDR3 loop spans 15 amino acids. V lost 3 bases and J lost 0, with 9 bases in between. CDR1 is SGHTA and CDR2 is FQGNSA in the germline V gene. CDR3 region: CASSFGGSSYNEQFF. CDR3 DNA: TGTGCCAGCAGCTTTGGCGGAAGCTCCTACAATGAGCAGTTCTTC.

The chain links TRBV27 to TRBJ2-7; 12 bases align to TRBD1. The CDR3 extends over 16 amino acids. CDR1 is MNHEY, CDR2 SMNVEV, per germline (reference sequence). V trimming: 5 bases; J trimming: 7 bases; junction bases outside the gene matches: 12. CDR3 sequence: CASSIRGTGGWSEQYF. In DNA, the CDR3 is TGTGCCAGCAGTATCCGCGGGACAGGGGGCTGGAGTGAGCAGTACTTC.

V and J are TRBV6-5 and TRBJ1-5; D call uncertain. Trimming pared 2 bases from V and 5 bases from J, leaving 4 bases between. Germline loops: CDR1 MNHEY, CDR2 SVGAGI. The CDR3 is made up of 12 amino acids. CDR3 coding DNA: TGTGCCAGCAGTTACACGGATCAGCCCCAGCATTTT. Its protein is CASSYTDQPQHF.

In this sample, this clone turned up once. V usage is TRBV4-3 and J usage is TRBJ1-3; D perhaps matches TRBD1 (5 bases). The CDR3 contains 15 residues. V was clipped by 2 bases and J by 2 bases, with 10 bases between them. Germline CDR1 reads LGHNA; CDR2 reads YSLEER. CDR3 residues: CASSQIREAGNTIYF. DNA for the CDR3: TGCGCCAGCAGCCAAATCAGGGAAGCTGGAAACACCATATATTTT.

The CDR3 region is CASSYHVGEYYEQYF. CDR3 DNA: TGTGCCAGCAGTTACCATGTCGGAGAGTATTACGAGCAGTACTTC. The gene calls are TRBV6-2 or TRBV6-3 and TRBJ2-7; D gene uncertain. The CDR3 loop spans 15 amino acids. The germline V gene has CDR1 MNHEY and CDR2 SVGEGT. The V and J ends lost 2 bases and 4 bases respectively, with 15 bases between them.

The chain couples TRBV5-1 to TRBJ2-1; 12 bases align to TRBD2. This CDR3 is 14 amino acids long. With 2 bases clipped from V and 10 bases from J, the junction kept 4 bases outside the gene matches. Per germline, CDR1 SGHRS and CDR2 YFSETQ. The CDR3 reads CASSFGLAGQEQFF. DNA for the CDR3: TGCGCCAGCAGCTTCGGACTAGCGGGGCAAGAGCAGTTCTTC.

This chain uses TRBV27 with TRBJ2-5; possible D gene TRBD2, 6 bases. Germline CDR1 and CDR2: MNHEY and SMNVEV (reference sequence). The CDR3 is made up of 13 amino acids. With 5 bases removed from V and 5 bases from J, the gap between germline ends came to 12 bases. The CDR3 DNA reads TGTGCCAGCAGTCCGGGACTGCGGGAGACCCAGTACTTC. It translates to CASSPGLRETQYF.

The rearrangement uses TRBV5-1 and TRBJ2-1; 7 bases match TRBD2. Germline values: CDR1 SGHRS, CDR2 YFSETQ. J lost 8 bases, V lost 7 bases, and 9 bases had no gene match. The CDR3 covers 13 residues. CDR3 bases: TGCGCCAGCGGAGTGGGAGGGTTCGATGAGCAGTTCTTC. Translated: CASGVGGFDEQFF.

This clone was seen a single time. The V call is TRBV28, the J call TRBJ1-5, with a weak D call TRBD1 (6 bases). Germline V gene sequence: CDR1 MDHEN, CDR2 SYDVKM. The V end was cut by 5 bases, the J end by 5 bases, with 10 bases between. The CDR3 length is 13 residues. The CDR3 DNA is TGTGCCAGCAGTGACAGGACCGATCAGCCCCAGCATTTT. This codes for CASSDRTDQPQHF.

This chain links TRBV11-2 with TRBJ2-1; 7 bases match TRBD2. CDR1 and CDR2 from the germline V gene are SGHAT and FQNNGV. The CDR3 length is 19 residues. With V trimmed by 1 base and J by 5 bases, 17 bases remained unmatched. Written as DNA, the CDR3 is TGTGCCAGCAGCTTAGTAGGGAGGGGCGCCCTTAGACCCGACAATGAGCAGTTCTTC. Translated, it gives CASSLVGRGALRPDNEQFF. The entire variable domain, with the rest obtained from reference TRBV11-2 and TRBJ2-1, is as follows: EAGVAQSPRYKIIEKRQSVAFWCNPISGHATLYWYQQILGQGPKLLIQFQNNGVVDDSQLPKDRFSAERLKGVDSTLKIQPAKLEDSAVYLCASSLVGRGALRPDNEQFFGPGTRLTVL.